These 17 T cell receptor beta chains were sequenced from one sample in a study of cytomegalovirus exposure and HLA in healthy donors. PCR was performed using 60 Vbeta and 13 Jbeta primers. Sequencing was performed with immunoSEQ multiplex PCR; in TCRdb, only in-frame clones are kept and a portion is missing. The sample has 120,000 or so clones, about three quarters seen once. Sample: PBMCs. These receptors were collected from a female donor in good health and CMV-seronegative.

The sample holds a few counts of this clone. V is TRBV25-1 and J is TRBJ2-3, with a weak D call TRBD1 (6 bases). The germline CDR1 and CDR2 sequences are MGHDK and SYGVNS. This CDR3 spans 18 amino acids. Trimming took 4 bases from V and 0 from J, leaving 20 bases between them. CDR3 sequence: CASSVSGLGQLSTDTQYF. CDR3 nucleotide sequence: TGTGCCAGCAGTGTCTCCGGCCTCGGACAGTTGAGCACAGATACGCAGTATTTT.

This clone appeared a few times. The rearrangement links TRBV4-2 to TRBJ1-5; TRBD1 agrees at 9 bases. The germline V gene has CDR1 LGHNA and CDR2 YNFKEQ. The CDR3 is made up of 16 amino acids. V dropped 4 bases and J dropped 4; count of bases not matched to a gene: 8. This CDR3 is CASSLGQGTDNQPQHF. CDR3 sequence (DNA): TGTGCCAGCAGCCTAGGACAGGGGACCGATAATCAGCCCCAGCATTTT.

The rearrangement joins TRBV18 to TRBJ2-3; 8 bases map to TRBD2. V shed 5 bases, J shed 3 bases, and the junction held 10 bases outside the gene matches. This CDR3 has 16 amino acids. Germline CDR1 and CDR2: KGHSH and LQKENI. CDR3 region: CASSARTSSGTDTQYF. The CDR3 DNA reads TGTGCCAGCTCAGCGCGGACTAGCAGTGGTACAGATACGCAGTATTTT. Filled out from reference TRBV18 and TRBJ2-3, the complete variable domain reads NAGVMQNPRHLVRRRGQEARLRCSPMKGHSHVYWYRQLPEEGLKFMVYLQKENIIDESGMPKERFSAEFPKEGPSILRIQQVVRGDSAAYFCASSARTSSGTDTQYFGPGTRLTVL.

This chain uses TRBV6-1 with TRBJ2-5, with D possibly being TRBD2 (6 bases). The closer fit of TRBJ2-7 to the DNA end suggests the J call may be wrong. The CDR3 covers 14 residues. Germline CDR1 and CDR2: MNHNS and SASEGT. CDR3 sequence (DNA): TGTGCCAGCAGTGAAGCGCCGCGGGGCTACGAGCAGTACTTC. The encoded protein is CASSEAPRGYEQYF.

This chain links TRBV30 with TRBJ2-1, with 8 positions matching TRBD2. The germline V gene encodes CDR1 GTSNPN and CDR2 SVGIG (reference sequence). The CDR3 totals 14 residues. Losses at the gene ends were 5 bases for V and 5 bases for J; bases not matched to a gene: 8. CDR3 sequence (DNA): TGTGCCTGGCAACGAGGAGCGGGGGACAATGAGCAGTTCTTC. It encodes CAWQRGAGDNEQFF. Full variable domain (rest looked up from reference TRBV30 and TRBJ2-1): SQTIHQWPATLVQPVGSPLSLECTVEGTSNPNLYWYRQAAGRGLQLLFYSVGIGQISSEVPQNLSASRPQDRQFILSSKKLLLSDSGFYLCAWQRGAGDNEQFFGPGTRLTVL.

This clone was seen a few times. The chain combines TRBV7-2 with TRBJ2-4, with TRBD2 matching 8 bases. The CDR3 consists of 18 residues. V was pared by 1 base and J by 4 bases, with 12 bases of the junction left unmatched. Germline V CDR1 and CDR2: SGHTA, FQGNSA. CDR3 protein: CASSLVSLAGRNKNIQYF. CDR3 DNA: TGTGCCAGCAGCTTAGTGAGTTTAGCGGGACGGAATAAAAACATTCAGTACTTC.

The rearrangement joins TRBV27 to TRBJ2-1, with TRBD2 matching 14 bases. The junction had 9 bases not matched to a gene; V was cut back by 6 bases and J by 14 bases. The CDR3 covers 14 residues. Germline V gives CDR1 MNHEY, CDR2 SMNVEV (reference sequence). CDR3 DNA: TGTGCCAGCAGCTTCAGGACTAGCGGGGGGCGGGAGTTCTTC. It specifies CASSFRTSGGREFF.

This rearrangement joins TRBV10-1 to TRBJ1-6; D gene unclear. The CDR3 runs to 13 residues. V lost 5 bases and J lost 7, with 9 bases in between. The V gene's germline CDR1 is WNHNN and CDR2 SYGVQD (reference sequence). CDR3 protein: CASSLRENSPLHF. DNA for the CDR3: TGCGCCAGCAGTCTCCGGGAAAATTCACCCCTCCACTTT.

In DNA form, the CDR3 reads TGTGCCACACTAGCGGGAAACAATGAGCAGTTCTTC. Its protein is CATLAGNNEQFF. V is TRBV28 and J is TRBJ2-1; 10 bases fit TRBD2. Germline assignment: CDR1 MDHEN and CDR2 SYDVKM. J was trimmed by 5 bases and V by 10 bases; bases with no gene match: 2. The CDR3 totals 12 residues.

This rearrangement joins TRBV19 to TRBJ2-5; D may be TRBD1 (6 bases). The germline V and J ends were trimmed by 6 bases and 4 bases, with 12 bases remaining between them. In germline, CDR1 is LNHDA, CDR2 SQIVND (reference sequence). The CDR3 contains 13 residues. CDR3 nucleotides: TGTGCCAGTAGAGGGGGTCCTCTAGAGACCCAGTACTTC. Its protein product is CASRGGPLETQYF.

The gene calls are TRBV19 and TRBJ2-7, with 8 bases matching TRBD1. The germline gives CDR1 LNHDA, CDR2 SQIVND (reference sequence). Germline trimming cut 7 bases from V and 2 bases from J; bases unmatched to any gene: 4. CDR3 size: 13 residues. The CDR3 sequence is CASKGQGPYEQYF. DNA of the CDR3: TGTGCCAGTAAAGGACAGGGCCCCTACGAGCAGTACTTC.

The chain links TRBV4-1 to TRBJ2-5, with D maybe TRBD1 (6 bases). Judging by the DNA end, TRBJ2-7 fits better; the J call may be wrong. Germline CDR1 and CDR2: MGHRA and YSYEKL. The CDR3 totals 15 residues. The CDR3 protein is CASSQPTGSSYEQYF. The CDR3 DNA follows: TGCGCCAGCAGCCAACCTACAGGGAGCTCCTACGAGCAGTACTTC.

This chain connects TRBV5-1 to TRBJ2-7; 8 bases line up with TRBD2. CDR3 length: 14 amino acids. Germline values: CDR1 SGHRS, CDR2 YFSETQ. J was trimmed by 0 bases and V by 4 bases; bases with no gene match: 3. CDR3 in amino acids: CASSPGGDSYEQYF. CDR3 DNA sequence: TGCGCCAGCAGCCCCGGGGGGGACTCCTACGAGCAGTACTTC.

The chain has TRBV29-1 and TRBJ1-2; perhaps TRBD1 as D (6 bases). The CDR3 runs 11 residues. V was clipped by 6 bases and J by 6 bases, with 11 bases between them. From germline, CDR1 is SQVTM and CDR2 ANQGSEA. Written as DNA, the CDR3 is TGCAGCGTATCTCAGGGGAATGGCTACACCTTC. Translated, it gives CSVSQGNGYTF. Using reference TRBV29-1 and TRBJ1-2 for the parts outside the CDR3, the full variable domain is SAVISQKPSRDICQRGTSLTIQCQVDSQVTMMFWYRQQPGQSLTLIATANQGSEATYESGFVIDKFPISRPNLTFSTLTVSNMSPEDSSIYLCSVSQGNGYTFGSGTRLTVV.

This chain connects TRBV4-1 to TRBJ2-1; maybe TRBD1 (6 bases). In germline, CDR1 is MGHRA, CDR2 YSYEKL. The V gene lost 4 bases and the J gene lost 6 bases, with 13 bases spanning the gap. There are 14 residues in the CDR3. The CDR3 region has the DNA TGCGCCAGCAGCCGAAATCAGGGGCCCAATGAGCAGTTCTTC. Protein product: CASSRNQGPNEQFF.

This clone has only one observation. The V and J genes are TRBV15 and TRBJ2-4, with 11 bases identical to TRBD2. Germline V gives CDR1 LNHNV, CDR2 YYDKDF (reference sequence). Trimming took 0 bases from V and 0 from J; bases not matched to a gene: 1. The CDR3 is 17 amino acids. CDR3 protein: CATSRELAGVAKNIQYF. The CDR3 DNA sequence: TGTGCCACCAGCAGAGAACTAGCGGGGGTAGCCAAAAACATTCAGTACTTC.

V is TRBV7-6 and J is TRBJ1-1; tentative D call: TRBD1 (5 bases). Per germline, CDR1 SGHVS and CDR2 FNYEAQ. V was shortened by 1 base and J by 0 bases, with 9 bases between the two germline ends. CDR3 size: 15 residues. The CDR3 protein is CASSLGQGMNTEAFF. CDR3 DNA sequence: TGTGCCAGCAGCTTAGGTCAGGGCATGAACACTGAAGCTTTCTTT.